The entry below gives a single T cell receptor beta chain sequence along with its context. The V and J ends lost 10 bases and 1 base, in that order; junction bases with no gene match: 6. The germline CDR1 and CDR2 sequences are SNHLY and FYNNEI. The CDR3 length is 13 residues. This record comes from a study of technical replicates of blood from a handful of donors. Profiling relied on immunoSEQ multiplex PCR, and the TCRdb table lists in-frame clones only, not all of them. The top ten clones hold roughly 0.19% of a sample with 100,000 or so clones, 96% of them seen once. This TCR came from a human donor in good health. V is TRBV2 and J is TRBJ1-1, with 7 bases that match TRBD1. The specimen was T cells isolated from PBMCs. CDR3 in DNA: TGTGCCACCACGGACAGGCAGAACACTGAAGCTTTCTTT. Translation gives CATTDRQNTEAFF. Full variable domain (missing parts from reference TRBV2 and TRBJ1-1): EPEVTQTPSHQVTQMGQEVILRCVPISNHLYFYWYRQILGQKVEFLVSFYNNEISEKSEIFDDQFSVERPDGSNFTLKIRSTKLEDSAMYFCATTDRQNTEAFFGQGTRLTVV.